These 21 T cell receptor beta chains originate from one sample sequenced in a study of T cell clonality in common variable immunodeficiency. General study results and limits: Fewer deletions and N-nucleotide insertions were reportedly seen in common variable immunodeficiency TCR beta sequences.

The antigens of these receptors remain unknown. Assay used: immunoSEQ multiplex PCR; TCRdb lists only in-frame clones, some missing. Sampling found about 34,000 clones, none seen once. Sequenced sample: peripheral blood mononuclear cells. These receptors all stem from a human donor with common variable immunodeficiency.

This clone was counted many times. At one boundary the junction diverges from the germline segment, which might be a read error. Coverage ceases 3 residues before the CDR3 finishes, and the germline J gene fills in the end. This rearrangement joins TRBV4-2 to TRBJ2-1; tentatively, D is TRBD2 (5 bases). The CDR3 has 17 amino acids. Per germline, CDR1 LGHNA and CDR2 YNFKEQ. CDR3 DNA, as far as it was read: TGCGCCAGCAGCCAAGATTCCGCTAGCAGCTACTACAATGAG. As protein: CASSQDSASSYYNE. The full CDR3 reads CASSQDSASSYYNEQFF.

This clone has at least ten counts. CDR3 amino acids: CSVESTGTGTRYEQYF. CDR3 DNA, as far as it was read: TGCAGCGTTGAATCCACCGGGACAGGGACGCGATACGAG. The chain couples TRBV29-1 to TRBJ2-7, with 9 bases fitting TRBD1. The read ends 3 residues before the CDR3 terminus; that terminus is restored from the germline J gene. This CDR3 region has 16 residues. Losses at the gene ends were 2 bases for V and 4 bases for J; bases not matched to a gene: 12. CDR1 SQVTM and CDR2 ANQGSEA come from the germline V gene.

This clone was seen at least ten times. The observed sequence ends 3 residues before the CDR3 terminus, with the missing tail filled in from the germline J gene. The chain is built from TRBV6-1 and TRBJ1-1, with TRBD1 as a possible D gene (6 bases). V lost 0 bases and J 1 base, leaving 12 bases between the germline ends. Per germline, CDR1 MNHNS and CDR2 SASEGT. The CDR3 has 16 residues. CDR3 DNA (partial): TGTGCCAGCAGTGAAGCTTTCGGGACACCGAACACTGAA. Its protein product is CASSEAFGTPNTE. The complete CDR3 reads CASSEAFGTPNTEAFF.

Concerning this clone itself: The read terminates 3 residues before the CDR3 end, so the remaining end is supplied by the germline J gene. The chain has TRBV19 and TRBJ2-6; D gene unclear. The CDR3 is 15 amino acids. V dropped 8 bases and J dropped 4 bases, with 15 bases sitting between them. Germline assignment: CDR1 LNHDA and CDR2 SQIVND (reference sequence). CDR3 sequence: CASRFQVSGANVLTF. The CDR3 DNA, read in part, is TGTGCCAGTCGATTCCAGGTCTCCGGGGCCAACGTC.

At least ten counts were recorded for this clone. The read finishes 3 residues shy of the CDR3 end, and the germline J gene is used to complete it. This chain uses TRBV11-2 with TRBJ2-5, with 7 positions matching TRBD2. Germline assignment: CDR1 SGHAT and CDR2 FQNNGV. This CDR3 comprises 14 residues. V lost 5 bases, J lost 2 bases, and 5 bases stayed unmatched. The CDR3 is CASSRGSLQETQYF. CDR3 DNA, as far as it was read: TGTGCCAGCAGCCGCGGGAGCCTACAAGAGACC.

This clone was found many times. The read terminates 3 residues ahead of where the CDR3 ends, so the germline J gene completes it. The chain combines TRBV10-3 with TRBJ1-2, with 7 nucleotides matching TRBD1. Trimming at V came to 0 bases and at J to 5 bases, leaving 6 bases not matched to a gene. This CDR3 has 15 amino acids. Germline V gives CDR1 ENHRY, CDR2 SYGVKD. CDR3 bases read: TGTGCCATCAGTGAGTCGGGCAGGGGGACATATGGC. This encodes CAISESGRGTYG. The CDR3, in full, reads CAISESGRGTYGYTF.

In this sample, this clone turned up many times. The CDR3 is cut off 3 residues early in the read; its end comes from the germline J gene. This chain joins TRBV19 and TRBJ2-3, with D perhaps TRBD1 or TRBD2 (5 bases each). Germline CDR1 LNHDA, CDR2 SQIVND (reference sequence). The V end was cut by 2 bases, the J end by 2 bases, with 8 bases between. This CDR3 comprises 14 residues. The CDR3 protein is CASSIRGVTDTQYF. Partial CDR3 DNA: TGTGCCAGTAGTATAAGGGGAGTCACAGATACG.

This clone was counted many times. The read comes to an end 3 residues before the CDR3 does, leaving the germline J gene to fill in the end. The chain recombines TRBV20-1 with TRBJ2-7, with D perhaps TRBD2 (5 bases). The CDR3 loop spans 13 amino acids. Per the germline V gene, CDR1 is DFQATT and CDR2 is SNEGSKA (reference sequence). Trimming pared 6 bases from V and 6 bases from J, leaving 18 bases between. The CDR3 region is CSARRAGVVEQYF. CDR3 DNA (partial): TGCAGTGCCCGACGGGCCGGGGTAGTCGAG.

For this clone: The read stops 3 residues short of the end of the CDR3; the missing end is completed from the germline J gene. This chain links TRBV6-2 or TRBV6-3 with TRBJ2-7; possibly TRBD2 for D (6 bases). CDR1 is MNHEY, CDR2 SVGEGT, per germline. Between the trimmed V and J ends, which lost 6 bases and 2 bases, there was a span of 14 bases. CDR3 length: 14 residues. The DNA read from the CDR3 is TGTGCCAGCAGCTATCCCGGGACTGCCTACGAG. Its protein product is CASSYPGTAYE. The entire CDR3 protein reads CASSYPGTAYEQYF.

This clone has a handful of counts. The read is 3 residues too short to cover the CDR3 end, so that end is filled in from the germline J gene. J is TRBJ2-2 and V is TRBV19; possibly TRBD1 or TRBD2 for D (7 bases each). The CDR3 extends over 17 amino acids. Per germline, CDR1 LNHDA and CDR2 SQIVND (reference sequence). V was pared by 1 base and J by 4 bases, with 16 bases between. CDR3 bases read: TGTGCCAGTAGTATAGTTAAGACAGGGAGGGGCACCGGGGAG. It yields the protein CASSIVKTGRGTGE. The CDR3 in full is CASSIVKTGRGTGELFF.

At least ten counts were recorded for this clone. Read data end 3 residues before the CDR3 end; the end is taken from the germline J gene. The chain is built from TRBV18 and TRBJ2-7; 8 nucleotides match TRBD1. The CDR3 has 14 residues. The V segment lost 3 bases and the J segment 5 bases; nucleotides outside the gene matches: 6. Germline lookup yields CDR1 KGHSH and CDR2 LQKENI. The covered CDR3 bases are TGTGCCAGCTCACCTCTGGACAGGGACCACGAG. This gives the protein CASSPLDRDHE. The whole CDR3 reads CASSPLDRDHEQYF. Variable domain in full (rest from reference TRBV18 and TRBJ2-7): NAGVMQNPRHLVRRRGQEARLRCSPMKGHSHVYWYRQLPEEGLKFMVYLQKENIIDESGMPKERFSAEFPKEGPSILRIQQVVRGDSAAYFCASSPLDRDHEQYFGPGTRLTVT.

This clone came up many times. The CDR3: CASSSGTVSSGNTIYF. CDR3 DNA (partial): TGTGCCAGCAGCTCCGGGACAGTATCCTCTGGAAACACC. The rearrangement joins TRBV5-4 to TRBJ1-3, with 7 bases that match TRBD1. The read ends 3 residues shy of where the CDR3 ends; the end is completed using the germline J gene. This CDR3 spans 16 amino acids. Unmatched junction bases numbered 6, after V lost 3 bases and J lost 0 bases. Germline CDR1 is SGHNT and CDR2 is YYREEE (reference sequence).

This clone was observed many times. The observed sequence ends 3 residues before the CDR3 terminus, with the missing tail filled in from the germline J gene. The rearrangement links TRBV20-1 to TRBJ2-1, with a tentative D call TRBD1 (5 bases). V lost 0 bases and J 8 bases, leaving 14 bases between the germline ends. This CDR3 is 14 amino acids long. CDR1 and CDR2 from the germline V gene are DFQATT and SNEGSKA (reference sequence). The sequenced part of the CDR3 DNA is TGCAGTGCTAGAGAGGTGAGACTCAGGGATGAG. Its protein is CSAREVRLRDE. The CDR3 reads in full as CSAREVRLRDEQFF.

Ten or more counts support this clone. The read comes to an end 3 residues before the CDR3 does, leaving the germline J gene to fill in the end. V and J are TRBV7-2 and TRBJ2-1; D gene ambiguous. V was trimmed by 1 base and J by 4 bases, leaving 8 bases between them. The germline V gene encodes CDR1 SGHTA and CDR2 FQGNSA. The length of the CDR3 is 14 residues. Incomplete CDR3 DNA: TGTGCCAGCAGCTTAGGCGCCGGGTACAATGAG. This translates into CASSLGAGYNE. In full, the CDR3 reads CASSLGAGYNEQFF.

In the case of this clone: The CDR3 is cut off 3 residues early in the read; its end comes from the germline J gene. V and J are TRBV5-4 and TRBJ2-5; D is unclear. With 2 bases removed from V and 2 bases from J, the gap between germline ends came to 10 bases. The germline CDR1 and CDR2 sequences are SGHNT and YYREEE (reference sequence). The CDR3 is made up of 14 amino acids. CDR3 region: CASSFGLGQETQYF. The sequenced CDR3 bases are TGTGCCAGCAGCTTTGGTCTCGGGCAAGAGACC.

This clone was counted at least ten times. The CDR3 protein is CASSLVSRQETQYF. The sequenced part of the CDR3 DNA is TGCGCCAGCAGCTTGGTATCGCGGCAAGAGACC. The chain links TRBV5-1 to TRBJ2-5, with D unresolved. The read ends 3 residues early relative to the CDR3; the germline J gene fills the gap. The ends were cut back, 0 bases at V and 2 bases at J, with 8 bases in the middle. The CDR3 sequence is 14 residues long. The germline V gene has CDR1 SGHRS and CDR2 YFSETQ.

As to this clone: The read finishes 3 residues shy of the CDR3 end, and the germline J gene is used to complete it. The rearrangement joins TRBV6-1 to TRBJ2-7; 8 bases are a match to TRBD2. V lost 1 base, J lost 4 bases, and 9 bases stayed unmatched. CDR1 is MNHNS and CDR2 is SASEGT in the germline V gene. The CDR3 is made up of 16 amino acids. The CDR3 bases that were read are TGTGCCAGCAGTGAAGTTGCCAGCGGGAGTTTTTACGAG. It codes for CASSEVASGSFYE. The entire CDR3 protein reads CASSEVASGSFYEQYF.

This clone was picked up many times. The read terminates 3 residues before the CDR3 end, so the remaining end is supplied by the germline J gene. The V and J genes are TRBV7-9 and TRBJ2-2; perhaps TRBD2 as D (5 bases). This CDR3 contains 13 residues. In germline, CDR1 is SEHNR, CDR2 FQNEAQ (reference sequence). Trimming cost V 5 bases and J 5 bases, with 9 bases left between them. The CDR3 here is CASSLPGTGELFF. The CDR3 bases that were read are TGTGCCAGCAGCCTTCCGGGGACCGGGGAG.

Concerning this clone itself: The read halts 3 residues ahead of the CDR3 end, with the missing end drawn from the germline J gene. This chain links TRBV30 with TRBJ2-7; TRBD2 might be the D (5 bases). Looked up from germline, CDR1 is GTSNPN and CDR2 is SVGIG (reference sequence). Trimming took off 2 bases at V and 3 bases at J, with 17 bases between the two ends. This CDR3 spans 15 amino acids. The sequenced CDR3 bases are TGTGCCTGGAGTTGGAGGAATGGGCTGTTCTACGAG. Protein sequence: CAWSWRNGLFYE. The CDR3 reads in full as CAWSWRNGLFYEQYF.

A few counts support this clone. The CDR3 extends 3 residues past the end of the read, so its final part is completed from the germline J gene. The chain is built from TRBV2 and TRBJ2-7; 8 nucleotides agree with TRBD2. This CDR3 is 17 amino acids long. CDR1 SNHLY and CDR2 FYNNEI come from the germline V gene. V trimming: 3 bases; J trimming: 1 base; junction bases outside the gene matches: 11. The DNA read from the CDR3 is TGTGCCAGCAGTGAGGCTAGCGGGCGGAGGAGATCCTACGAG. Encoded protein: CASSEASGRRRSYE. The whole CDR3 sequence reads CASSEASGRRRSYEQYF.

This clone was detected ten times or more. The read ends 3 residues early relative to the CDR3; the germline J gene fills the gap. V usage is TRBV7-9 and J usage is TRBJ2-3, with 7 bases lining up with TRBD2. Trimming removed 5 bases from V and 3 bases from J; junction bases left unmatched: 2. The CDR3 consists of 13 residues. Germline-derived CDR1 and CDR2 are SEHNR and FQNEAQ (reference sequence). The DNA read from the CDR3 is TGTGCCAGCAGCGGACTAGGGACAGATACG. Translating it yields CASSGLGTDT. The full CDR3 reads CASSGLGTDTQYF.